What follows describes a single T cell receptor beta chain. Using immunoSEQ multiplex PCR, the repertoire was profiled, and TCRdb retains in-frame clones only, with some absent. The sample carries about 82,000 clones, about 86% recorded once. V lost 6 bases and J 6 bases, leaving 14 bases between the germline ends. The CDR3 contains 13 residues. The germline CDR1 and CDR2 sequences are SNHLY and FYNNEI. The data stem from a study of OX40 agonist ivuxolimab in advanced cancers. Looking at the study overall: The dose-escalation cohort was about 86% male, with a mean age of about 60 years, ranging roughly 23 to 90.

The sequencing used CD4+ or CD8+ T cells sorted from blood, collected in a trial of the OX40 agonist ivuxolimab. This chain uses TRBV2 with TRBJ1-2; D may be TRBD1 (5 bases). This receptor was taken from an adult with an advanced solid tumor such as melanoma, head and neck, liver or kidney cancer. CDR3 loop: CASSPGTANGYTF. Here the CDR3 DNA reads TGTGCCAGCAGCCCCGGGACGGCTAATGGCTACACCTTC.